These 15 T cell receptor beta chains were all obtained from the same sample, sequenced in a study of blood T cell repertoires in COVID-19. The table came from immunoSEQ multiplex PCR; TCRdb's copy has only in-frame clones and leaves some out. The sample lists around 130,000 clones, 85% to 90% occurring once. Sequences were obtained from peripheral blood. The source of these receptors is a woman older than 75 with acute or convalescent COVID-19.

V is TRBV5-6 and J is TRBJ1-1; unclear D gene. Germline V lookup: CDR1 SGHDT, CDR2 YYEEEE. The CDR3 runs 13 residues. V lost 0 bases, J lost 1 base, and 4 bases lay in between. As DNA, the CDR3 is TGTGCCAGCAGCTTGGCAGGGAACACTGAAGCTTTCTTT. It yields the protein CASSLAGNTEAFF.

This chain connects TRBV6-5 to TRBJ1-2; no clear D. The CDR3 runs 13 residues. CDR1 is MNHEY, CDR2 SVGAGI, per germline. Trimming took off 6 bases at V and 6 bases at J, with 14 bases between the two ends. CDR3 in amino acids: CASRGGRNDGYTF. In DNA form, the CDR3 reads TGTGCCAGCAGGGGCGGGAGGAACGATGGCTACACCTTC.

The chain links TRBV19 to TRBJ1-1; the match to TRBD1 covers 7 bases. CDR3 size: 14 residues. V dropped 3 bases and J dropped 4; count of bases not matched to a gene: 5. Looked up from germline, CDR1 is LNHDA and CDR2 is SQIVND (reference sequence). The CDR3 region is CASSMGQRFTEAFF. The CDR3 DNA reads as TGTGCCAGTAGTATGGGACAGAGATTCACTGAAGCTTTCTTT.

The V call is TRBV19, the J call TRBJ1-5, with TRBD1 as a possible D gene (5 bases). Germline lookup yields CDR1 LNHDA and CDR2 SQIVND (reference sequence). Trimming removed 3 bases at V and 9 bases at J, with 18 bases between. The CDR3 consists of 15 residues. The CDR3 DNA sequence: TGTGCCAGTAGTATCGGTCCGGGGGAGCCGAGGCCCCAGCATTTT. It specifies CASSIGPGEPRPQHF.

V gene TRBV7-6 combines with J gene TRBJ1-5; the D is unclear. CDR3 size: 16 residues. Germline CDR1 and CDR2: SGHVS and FNYEAQ. Trimming took off 1 base at V and 1 base at J, with 11 bases between the two ends. CDR3 DNA sequence: TGTGCCAGCAGCTTAGAAGGCGGGGTGAGCAATCAGCCCCAGCATTTT. The encoded protein is CASSLEGGVSNQPQHF.

The chain joins TRBV29-1 to TRBJ2-1; 9 positions agree with TRBD1. Germline CDR1 SQVTM, CDR2 ANQGSEA. This CDR3 spans 15 amino acids. The V segment lost 3 bases and the J segment 0 bases; nucleotides outside the gene matches: 3. CDR3 sequence reads: CSVEGTGSSYNEQFF. CDR3 nucleotide sequence: TGCAGCGTTGAGGGGACAGGGAGCTCCTACAATGAGCAGTTCTTC.

This chain connects TRBV5-4 to TRBJ2-1; 12 bases line up with TRBD1. Looked up from germline, CDR1 is SGHNT and CDR2 is YYREEE (reference sequence). V gave up 10 bases and J gave up 7 bases; unmatched junction bases: 15. The CDR3 has 16 amino acids. For the CDR3, the DNA is TGTGCCCCCACCTTGGGGGGGGGACAGGGGGCGAATGAGCAGTTCTTC. Translating gives CAPTLGGGQGANEQFF.

This chain uses TRBV30 with TRBJ1-5; D is ambiguous. Germline V gene lookup returns CDR1 GTSNPN and CDR2 SVGIG (reference sequence). The ends were cut back, 0 bases at V and 3 bases at J, with 9 bases in the middle. This CDR3 contains 14 residues. The CDR3 protein is CAWSVSGSNQPQHF. In nucleotides, the CDR3 is TGTGCCTGGAGTGTCTCGGGGTCCAATCAGCCCCAGCATTTT.

The chain uses TRBV6-2 or TRBV6-3 and TRBJ1-1, with a weak D call TRBD1 (5 bases). V lost 2 bases to trimming and J lost 4 bases, with 8 bases between them. Germline-derived CDR1 and CDR2 are MNHEY and SVGEGT. The CDR3 extends over 13 amino acids. CDR3: CASSYTRVTEAFF. CDR3 nucleotides: TGTGCCAGCAGTTACACCAGGGTCACTGAAGCTTTCTTT.

CDR3 bases: TGCGCCAGCAGCTTGGACAGGGGGACCCACCGCTACTTC. It specifies CASSLDRGTHRYF. The chain couples TRBV5-1 to TRBJ2-4; the match to TRBD1 covers 8 bases. Trimming cost V 0 bases and J 16 bases; bases outside gene matches: 9. This CDR3 comprises 13 residues. The germline CDR1 and CDR2 sequences are SGHRS and YFSETQ.

The rearrangement links TRBV6-5 to TRBJ1-5, with D tentatively TRBD1 (6 bases). V lost 7 bases to trimming and J lost 2 bases, with 15 bases between them. The length of the CDR3 is 15 residues. In germline, CDR1 is MNHEY, CDR2 SVGAGI. The CDR3 DNA sequence: TGTGCCAGCACTGGAGGGGGGGGCCGCAATCAGCCCCAGCATTTT. Its translation is CASTGGGGRNQPQHF.

The CDR3 nucleotides read TGTGCCAGTAGTGAGAGCGGGAAAGCTCAGGCGGGCTATGGCTACACCTTC. The encoded protein is CASSESGKAQAGYGYTF. This chain joins TRBV19 and TRBJ1-2; no definite D call. Germline CDR1 and CDR2: LNHDA and SQIVND (reference sequence). Trimming pared 5 bases from V and 4 bases from J, leaving 23 bases between. This CDR3 is built from 17 residues.

This clone was picked up one time. Other DNA sequences within the sample encode an identical CDR3. This chain's CDR3 is CASSVGQGRSYNSPLHF. CDR3 in DNA: TGTGCCAGCAGCGTGGGACAGGGTCGATCCTATAATTCACCCCTCCACTTT. The rearrangement joins TRBV9 to TRBJ1-6; 9 nucleotides match TRBD1. Germline CDR1 reads SGDLS; CDR2 reads YYNGEE. The CDR3 loop spans 17 amino acids. J lost 1 base, V lost 2 bases, and 4 bases had no gene match.

The DNA of the CDR3 is TGTGCCAGCAGTTGGACAGGGGCGAAGAACACTGAAGCTTTCTTT. The encoded protein is CASSWTGAKNTEAFF. This chain joins TRBV27 and TRBJ1-1, with 9 bases aligning to TRBD1. Germline V CDR1 and CDR2: MNHEY, SMNVEV (reference sequence). V gave up 4 bases and J gave up 1 base; unmatched junction bases: 4. This CDR3 contains 15 residues.

The chain uses TRBV18 and TRBJ1-2; D is possibly TRBD1 (6 bases). Germline-derived CDR1 and CDR2 are KGHSH and LQKENI. Trimming shortened V by 6 bases and J by 4 bases, and 12 bases separated the two germline ends. The CDR3 extends over 13 amino acids. The CDR3 here is CASSHREIYGYTF. The CDR3 DNA is TGTGCCAGCTCGCACAGGGAGATCTATGGCTACACCTTC.